This record covers a single TCR beta chain. This entry is derived from a study of cytomegalovirus exposure and HLA in healthy donors. V lost 1 base, J lost 1 base, and 18 bases lay in between. Germline CDR1 reads SQVTM; CDR2 reads ANQGSEA. The CDR3 covers 17 residues. The protocol was immunoSEQ multiplex PCR, while the TCRdb copy is restricted to in-frame clones and leaves out a portion. In the table there are 200,000 to 300,000 clones, 90% of which are singletons. The donors were members of the validation cohort comprising approximately 110 subjects, separate from the approximately 630-subject first cohort.

The sequence was collected from a young woman in good health and CMV-seronegative. Source material: PBMCs. V and J are TRBV29-1 and TRBJ2-3; D is undetermined. The CDR3 spells CSVEVSPLTSRTDTQYF. In DNA form, the CDR3 reads TGCAGCGTTGAAGTCTCGCCGCTGACAAGCCGCACAGATACGCAGTATTTT.